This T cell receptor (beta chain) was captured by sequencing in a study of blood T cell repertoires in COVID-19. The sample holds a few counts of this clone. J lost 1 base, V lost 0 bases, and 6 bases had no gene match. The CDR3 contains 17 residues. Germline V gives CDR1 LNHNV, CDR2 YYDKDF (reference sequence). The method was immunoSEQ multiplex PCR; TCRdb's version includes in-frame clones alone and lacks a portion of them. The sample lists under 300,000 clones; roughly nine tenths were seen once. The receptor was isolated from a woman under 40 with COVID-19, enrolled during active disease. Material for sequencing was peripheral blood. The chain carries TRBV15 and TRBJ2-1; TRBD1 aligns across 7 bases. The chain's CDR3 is CATSREETGLSYNEQFF. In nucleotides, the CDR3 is TGTGCCACCAGCAGAGAAGAGACAGGGTTATCCTACAATGAGCAGTTCTTC.